Each of the 6 T cell receptor beta chains below was sequenced from the same sample in a study of breast tumors, draining lymph nodes, adjacent tissues. Each CDR3 protein is one row after TCRdb ran MiXCR on the multiplex PCR reads. The profile shows some 170,000 distinct CDR3 sequences, approximately 33% of them singletons. Breast cancer patients provided tissue from their axillary draining lymph nodes. Sequencing used axillary lymph node tissue. All receptors derive from a female donor with breast cancer. Some clones in this sample may be carry-over from other donors' samples.

This clonotype was counted at least ten times. J is TRBJ2-3 and V is TRBV6-1; 8 nucleotides line up with TRBD2. The trim removed 5 bases at V and 2 bases at J, leaving 6 bases unmatched. The CDR3 spans 15 residues. CDR1 is MNHNS and CDR2 is SASEGT in the germline V gene. The CDR3 DNA reads TGTGCCAGCAGTTGGACTAGCAGGGCCACAGATACGCAGTATTTT. It translates to CASSWTSRATDTQYF.

The table lists this clonotype with many counts. The chain has TRBV27 and TRBJ1-3; no clear D gene. The CDR3 covers 15 residues. Germline V gene sequence: CDR1 MNHEY, CDR2 SMNVEV (reference sequence). Trimming shortened V by 5 bases and J by 0 bases, and 11 bases separated the two germline ends. As DNA, the CDR3 is TGTGCCAGCAGTCCACACCTCAGCTCTGGAAACACCATATATTTT. This sequence encodes CASSPHLSSGNTIYF.

The sample holds many counts of this clonotype. V and J are TRBV4-1 and TRBJ2-7, with 7 bases lining up with TRBD1. Losses at the gene ends were 5 bases for V and 5 bases for J; bases not matched to a gene: 6. The CDR3 sequence is 13 residues long. Germline CDR1 and CDR2: MGHRA and YSYEKL. CDR3 coding DNA: TGCGCCAGCAGCTCACGGACAGGCCACGAGCAGTACTTC. This encodes CASSSRTGHEQYF.

In this sample, this clonotype turned up once. The V and J genes are TRBV7-6 and TRBJ2-1; 11 nucleotides match TRBD1. The CDR3 runs 16 residues. Germline lookup yields CDR1 SGHVS and CDR2 FNYEAQ. V gave up 0 bases and J gave up 10 bases; unmatched junction bases: 8. Written as DNA, the CDR3 is TGTGCCAGCAGCTTAGCAGGGACAGGGGGTCTGCGGGAGCAGTTCTTC. This codes for CASSLAGTGGLREQFF. The full variable domain, rest sourced from reference TRBV7-6 and TRBJ2-1, is GAGVSQSPRYKVTKRGQDVALRCDPISGHVSLYWYRQALGQGPEFLTYFNYEAQQDKSGLPNDRFSAERPEGSISTLTIQRTEQRDSAMYRCASSLAGTGGLREQFFGPGTRLTVL.

This clonotype has ten or more counts. The chain links TRBV6-2 or TRBV6-3 to TRBJ2-2; D gene unclear. The V gene lost 9 bases and the J gene lost 5 bases, with 19 bases spanning the gap. The CDR3 runs 15 residues. CDR1 and CDR2 from the germline V gene are MNHEY and SVGEGT. The CDR3 spells CASLPNRVNTGELFF. As DNA, the CDR3 is TGTGCCAGTCTCCCCAACAGAGTTAATACCGGGGAGCTGTTTTTT.

The V gene is TRBV7-8, the J gene TRBJ1-4, with D maybe TRBD1 (5 bases). Trimming cost V 2 bases and J 5 bases, with 21 bases left between them. The length of the CDR3 is 18 residues. CDR1 and CDR2 (germline): SGHVS, FQNEAQ. In DNA form, the CDR3 reads TGTGCCAGCAGCTTACACGCCGGGGGACGGGGTTACAATGAAAAACTGTTTTTT. Protein: CASSLHAGGRGYNEKLFF.